Presented here are 25 T cell receptor beta chains from one specimen sequenced in a study of blood T cell repertoires in COVID-19 (TCRdb year 2020). Libraries were made using the immunoSEQ multiplex PCR assay. Here the immuneACCESS table is served through TCRdb, limited to in-frame sequences with V and J called. Missing clones are a known gap in these copies; in checked studies unresolved V genes cover under half, and the rest lacks a known reason. In this sample the table shows over 150,000 clones, 75% to 90% of which occur a single time. The top ten hold about 1.1% of the sample. What was sequenced was peripheral blood. Source of these receptors: a man younger than 45 with acute or convalescent COVID-19.

To note about this clone: The junction departs from the called germline gene at one end, perhaps through a read error. CDR3 coding DNA: TGTGCCACCCGCAAGGACCTGGGGGGACCGGTCTTATTT. It yields the protein CATRKDLGGPVLF. This chain links TRBV24-1 with TRBJ1-1; D is possibly TRBD1 (5 bases). This CDR3 has 13 residues. Germline CDR1 is KGHDR and CDR2 is SFDVKD.

The J gene is TRBJ2-1, the V gene TRBV6-5; D not certain. Germline CDR1 reads MNHEY; CDR2 reads SVGAGI. The CDR3 length is 11 residues. Between the trimmed V and J ends, which lost 6 bases and 7 bases, there was a span of 7 bases. CDR3 loop: CASRLVNEQFF. In DNA form, the CDR3 reads TGTGCCAGCAGACTCGTGAATGAGCAGTTCTTC.

This chain links TRBV28 with TRBJ1-3; D is ambiguous. The CDR3 is 13 residues long. Germline V gene sequence: CDR1 MDHEN, CDR2 SYDVKM. V lost 4 bases and J lost 4, with 8 bases in between. CDR3 nucleotides: TGTGCCAGCAGTTCACTCCTGGGAAACACCATATATTTT. Translating gives CASSSLLGNTIYF.

The chain combines TRBV2 with TRBJ2-6; D gene uncertain. Trimming removed 4 bases at V and 2 bases at J, with 9 bases between. The CDR3 is made up of 15 amino acids. The germline V gene has CDR1 SNHLY and CDR2 FYNNEI. DNA of the CDR3: TGTGCCAGCAGTGTAATGGCAGCTGGGGCCAACGTCCTGACTTTC. Its protein product is CASSVMAAGANVLTF.

The chain uses TRBV9 and TRBJ2-1, with 9 bases identical to TRBD2. The CDR3 has 15 residues. In germline, CDR1 is SGDLS, CDR2 YYNGEE. V dropped 4 bases and J dropped 2; count of bases not matched to a gene: 4. The CDR3 DNA reads TGTGCCAGCAGCCGGGCTAGCGGGACCTACAATGAGCAGTTCTTC. It yields the protein CASSRASGTYNEQFF. Together with reference TRBV9 and TRBJ2-1, the CDR3 gives the full variable domain: DSGVTQTPKHLITATGQRVTLRCSPRSGDLSVYWYQQSLDQGLQFLIQYYNGEERAKGNILERFSAQQFPDLHSELNLSSLELGDSALYFCASSRASGTYNEQFFGPGTRLTVL.

This clone has a single count. J is TRBJ2-7 and V is TRBV19, with D maybe TRBD1 (5 bases). This CDR3 is 11 amino acids long. Germline-derived CDR1 and CDR2 are LNHDA and SQIVND (reference sequence). V was cut by 8 bases and J by 2 bases, with 7 bases left in between. As DNA, the CDR3 is TGTGCCAGTCAGGGCCCCTACGAGCAGTACTTC. Protein: CASQGPYEQYF. Using reference TRBV19 and TRBJ2-7 for the parts outside the CDR3, the full variable domain is DGGITQSPKYLFRKEGQNVTLSCEQNLNHDAMYWYRQDPGQGLRLIYYSQIVNDFQKGDIAEGYSVSREKKESFPLTVTSAQKNPTAFYLCASQGPYEQYFGPGTRLTVT.

The chain couples TRBV11-2 to TRBJ1-4; unclear D gene. Trimming shortened V by 2 bases and J by 1 base, and 14 bases separated the two germline ends. CDR3 length equals 17 residues. Germline assignment: CDR1 SGHAT and CDR2 FQNNGV. The CDR3 loop reads CASSLRQDALTNEKLFF. The DNA for the CDR3 is TGTGCCAGCAGCTTAAGGCAGGATGCTTTAACTAATGAAAAACTGTTTTTT.

This chain connects TRBV5-1 to TRBJ2-1; 13 positions match TRBD2. The CDR3 runs to 19 residues. The trim removed 2 bases at V and 0 bases at J, leaving 8 bases unmatched. The germline gives CDR1 SGHRS, CDR2 YFSETQ. CDR3 DNA sequence: TGCGCCAGCAGCTTCCCCGGGACTAGCGGGACCAGCTCCTACAATGAGCAGTTCTTC. It specifies CASSFPGTSGTSSYNEQFF.

The genes are TRBV20-1 and TRBJ2-1, with 7 nucleotides matching TRBD1. J lost 10 bases, V lost 3 bases, and 9 bases had no gene match. CDR3 length: 13 amino acids. The germline gives CDR1 DFQATT, CDR2 SNEGSKA (reference sequence). CDR3 protein: CSASRTGTSEQFF. CDR3 nucleotides: TGCAGTGCTAGTAGGACAGGTACGAGCGAGCAGTTCTTC.

The chain joins TRBV6-5 to TRBJ2-2; 7 bases fit TRBD2. Germline-derived CDR1 and CDR2 are MNHEY and SVGAGI. V shed 7 bases and J 3 bases; nucleotides not matched to a gene: 5. The CDR3 totals 14 residues. The CDR3 sequence is CASMRGSYTGELFF. The CDR3 region has the DNA TGTGCCAGCATGCGGGGGTCCTACACCGGGGAGCTGTTTTTT.

V gene TRBV19 combines with J gene TRBJ1-1; unclear D gene. CDR1 is LNHDA and CDR2 is SQIVND in the germline V gene (reference sequence). CDR3 length: 13 residues. The germline V and J ends were trimmed by 7 bases and 3 bases, with 12 bases remaining between them. CDR3 DNA: TGTGCCAGTAATGGGGAGCAGTACACTGAAGCTTTCTTT. This codes for CASNGEQYTEAFF.

The DNA of the CDR3 is TGTGCCAGCTCCTCAGGGCTAAGGGAGCCCCAGCATTTT. It specifies CASSSGLREPQHF. The gene calls are TRBV6-5 and TRBJ1-5, with a weak D call TRBD1 (5 bases). The CDR3 length is 13 residues. Trimming pared 8 bases from V and 8 bases from J, leaving 16 bases between. Germline V CDR1 and CDR2: MNHEY, SVGAGI.

This sequence joins TRBV19 and TRBJ1-6; D unclear. Germline-derived CDR1 and CDR2 are LNHDA and SQIVND (reference sequence). This CDR3 contains 17 residues. Trimming pared 1 base from V and 0 bases from J, leaving 10 bases between. CDR3 coding DNA: TGTGCCAGTAGTATAGTGTCCAGAAGCTCCTATAATTCACCCCTCCACTTT. This sequence encodes CASSIVSRSSYNSPLHF.

J is TRBJ1-6 and V is TRBV5-6, with D perhaps matching TRBD1 (6 bases). The CDR3 has 16 residues. CDR1 is SGHDT and CDR2 is YYEEEE in the germline V gene. Between the trimmed V and J ends, which lost 2 bases and 9 bases, there was a span of 18 bases. The CDR3 nucleotides read TGTGCCAGCAGCTTTCCAGGAGGACAGCGAACTTCACCCCTCCACTTT. Its protein is CASSFPGGQRTSPLHF.

V is TRBV5-8 and J is TRBJ1-1; 8 bases agree with TRBD1. The junction had 10 bases not matched to a gene; V was cut back by 7 bases and J by 8 bases. CDR1 SGHTS and CDR2 YDEGEE come from the germline V gene. The CDR3 sequence is 13 residues long. Here the CDR3 DNA reads TGTGCCAGCGGCCGGACAGGGTTTTTGGAAGCTTTCTTT. Its protein is CASGRTGFLEAFF. The variable domain in full, with the rest retrieved from reference TRBV5-8 and TRBJ1-1, is EAGVTQSPTHLIKTRGQQATLRCSPISGHTSVYWYQQALGLGLQFLLWYDEGEERNRGNFPPRFSGRQFPNYSSELNVNALELEDSALYLCASGRTGFLEAFFGQGTRLTVV.

The chain combines TRBV20-1 with TRBJ1-5; no reliable D call. Trimming stripped 3 bases from V and 5 bases from J, with 5 bases between. Germline V gives CDR1 DFQATT, CDR2 SNEGSKA (reference sequence). There are 11 residues in the CDR3. The CDR3 reads CSASRDQPQHF. The CDR3 DNA reads TGCAGTGCTAGTCGGGATCAGCCCCAGCATTTT.

The chain joins TRBV19 to TRBJ1-1; no firm D call. Germline CDR1 and CDR2: LNHDA and SQIVND (reference sequence). V lost 5 bases to trimming and J lost 0 bases, with 7 bases between them. This CDR3 is 13 amino acids long. The CDR3 here is CASSAVLNTEAFF. DNA for the CDR3: TGTGCCAGTAGTGCGGTCTTGAACACTGAAGCTTTCTTT.

This clone showed up just once. The chain joins TRBV29-1 to TRBJ2-5, with TRBD1 as a possible D gene (5 bases). The germline V gene has CDR1 SQVTM and CDR2 ANQGSEA. The CDR3 consists of 13 residues. Trimming took off 4 bases at V and 2 bases at J, with 11 bases between the two ends. This CDR3 reads CSVGIQVQETQYF. For the CDR3, the DNA is TGCAGCGTTGGGATACAGGTGCAAGAGACCCAGTACTTC.

The gene calls are TRBV11-3 and TRBJ2-2; the D gene is possibly TRBD2 (6 bases). CDR3 length equals 14 residues. V lost 5 bases, J lost 6 bases, and 13 bases lay in between. The germline V gene encodes CDR1 SGHNT and CDR2 YENEEA. The CDR3 region has the DNA TGTGCCAGCAGCGGTACGGGGGTTCCCGGGGAGCTGTTTTTT. It translates to CASSGTGVPGELFF.

J is TRBJ2-7 and V is TRBV11-2; 9 bases line up with TRBD1. V lost 3 bases, J lost 3 bases, and 3 bases stayed unmatched. The germline V gene has CDR1 SGHAT and CDR2 FQNNGV. The CDR3 sequence is 14 residues long. The CDR3 DNA sequence: TGTGCCAGCAGCTTCGGACAGGGGCTCTACGAGCAGTACTTC. Translating it yields CASSFGQGLYEQYF.

This chain links TRBV30 with TRBJ1-2, with TRBD1 as a possible D gene (5 bases). The CDR3 is 13 amino acids. Germline CDR1 is GTSNPN and CDR2 is SVGIG (reference sequence). V was clipped by 2 bases and J by 5 bases, with 12 bases between them. The CDR3 spells CAWSSQGGYGYTF. The DNA of the CDR3 is TGTGCCTGGAGTAGTCAGGGAGGGTATGGCTACACCTTC.

This chain joins TRBV7-2 and TRBJ1-1; the D gene is possibly TRBD1 (5 bases). V was trimmed by 2 bases and J by 4 bases, leaving 11 bases between them. Germline V gene sequence: CDR1 SGHTA, CDR2 FQGNSA. CDR3 length: 14 residues. In DNA, the CDR3 is TGTGCCAGCAGCTTATCAGCGGGGGTCACTGAAGCTTTCTTT. This sequence encodes CASSLSAGVTEAFF.

This rearrangement joins TRBV19 to TRBJ1-2; 9 bases line up with TRBD1. This CDR3 comprises 13 residues. V lost 8 bases to trimming and J lost 5 bases; unmatched junction nucleotides: 6. Germline CDR1 reads LNHDA; CDR2 reads SQIVND (reference sequence). CDR3 sequence: CASGTGLGYGYTF. DNA for the CDR3: TGTGCCAGTGGGACAGGGCTAGGATATGGCTACACCTTC.

This clone was counted only a few times. This chain links TRBV5-1 with TRBJ2-7; 9 positions agree with TRBD1. CDR3 length: 14 amino acids. Germline loops: CDR1 SGHRS, CDR2 YFSETQ. V lost 3 bases, J lost 1 base, and 2 bases stayed unmatched. This CDR3 is CASSWTGVSYEQYF. The CDR3 nucleotides are TGCGCCAGCAGCTGGACAGGGGTATCCTACGAGCAGTACTTC.

V gene TRBV24-1 combines with J gene TRBJ1-5; 9 nucleotides agree with TRBD1. With 5 bases clipped from V and 5 bases from J, the junction kept 9 bases outside the gene matches. The CDR3 contains 16 residues. The germline V gene encodes CDR1 KGHDR and CDR2 SFDVKD. Here the CDR3 DNA reads TGTGCCACCAGTGGATCACCGGGACAGGGAGATCAGCCCCAGCATTTT. This translates into CATSGSPGQGDQPQHF.